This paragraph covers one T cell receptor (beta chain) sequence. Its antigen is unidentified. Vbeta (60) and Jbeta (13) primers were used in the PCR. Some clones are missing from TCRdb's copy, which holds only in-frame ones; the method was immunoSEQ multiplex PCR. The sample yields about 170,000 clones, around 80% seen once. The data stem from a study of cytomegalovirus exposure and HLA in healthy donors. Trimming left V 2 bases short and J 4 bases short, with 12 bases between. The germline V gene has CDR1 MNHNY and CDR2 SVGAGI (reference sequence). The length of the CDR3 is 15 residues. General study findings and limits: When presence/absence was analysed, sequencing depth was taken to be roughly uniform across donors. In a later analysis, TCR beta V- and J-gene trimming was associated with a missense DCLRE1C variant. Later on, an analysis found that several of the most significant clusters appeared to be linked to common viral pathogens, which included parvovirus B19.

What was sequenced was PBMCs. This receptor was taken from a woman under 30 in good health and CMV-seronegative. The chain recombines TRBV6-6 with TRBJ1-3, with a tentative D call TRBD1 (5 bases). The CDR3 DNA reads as TGTGCCAGCAGTTACCAGGTCTCAGGGGGAAACACCATATATTTT. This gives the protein CASSYQVSGGNTIYF.